This T cell receptor (beta chain) came from a study of blood T cell repertoires in COVID-19. About the study: From the United States, Italy and Spain came samples of acute and convalescent COVID-19.

A Seattle source enrolled patients during active infection and followed them longitudinally. The CDR3 is 16 amino acids. Trimming took 1 base from V and 3 from J; bases not matched to a gene: 5. CDR1 and CDR2 from the germline V gene are SGHVS and FQNEAQ. Method: immunoSEQ multiplex PCR; TCRdb's copy keeps in-frame clones and lacks some. This sample has some 520,000 clones, with roughly 89% found just once. The V gene is TRBV7-8, the J gene TRBJ2-1, with 8 bases fitting TRBD2. The clonotype comes from a man between 18 and 35 years old with COVID-19, enrolled during active disease. Sequencing was carried out using peripheral blood. DNA of the CDR3: TGTGCCAGCAGCTTAGTCGGGAGCGGGAGCTACAATGAGCAGTTCTTC. Translating gives CASSLVGSGSYNEQFF.